This T cell receptor (beta chain) was profiled in a study of OX40 agonist ivuxolimab in advanced cancers. Clones were sequenced by immunoSEQ multiplex PCR, and TCRdb holds only the in-frame ones, with some missing. The sample has about 110,000 clones, over 75% seen once; the top ten hold 0.48%. The V end was cut by 3 bases, the J end by 2 bases, with 11 bases between. CDR1 and CDR2 (germline): SGDLS, YYNGEE. The CDR3 covers 15 residues. Sequenced material: CD4+ or CD8+ T cells sorted from blood, taken in a trial of the OX40 agonist ivuxolimab. The TCR originated in an adult with an advanced solid tumor such as melanoma, head and neck, liver or kidney cancer. The rearrangement uses TRBV9 and TRBJ1-4; D perhaps matches TRBD1 (5 bases). Here the CDR3 DNA reads TGTGCCAGCAGCGAGGGGTGGAGCACTAATGAAAAACTGTTTTTT. This codes for CASSEGWSTNEKLFF. The whole variable domain, remainder taken from reference TRBV9 and TRBJ1-4, is DSGVTQTPKHLITATGQRVTLRCSPRSGDLSVYWYQQSLDQGLQFLIQYYNGEERAKGNILERFSAQQFPDLHSELNLSSLELGDSALYFCASSEGWSTNEKLFFGSGTQLSVL.